Shown below are 25 T cell receptor beta chains from a single sample sequenced in a study of T cell repertoires in aging, cancer and after chemotherapy. A mixed TRB-A/B primer pool amplified rearranged TRB by multiplex touch-down PCR. Each CDR3 protein is one row after TCRdb ran MiXCR on the multiplex PCR reads. The data contain about 2,500 distinct CDR3 sequences, about 26% of them singletons. The template was genomic DNA from peripheral blood, not RNA. The sample taken for sequencing was blood. The receptors derive from a human donor in good health.

The V gene is TRBV14, the J gene TRBJ1-2; D gene uncertain. CDR3 length: 13 amino acids. Trimming shortened V by 2 bases and J by 4 bases, and 8 bases separated the two germline ends. In germline, CDR1 is SGHDN, CDR2 FVKESK. This chain's CDR3 is CASSQRLSYGYTF. The CDR3 DNA follows: TGTGCCAGCAGCCAAAGGCTTTCCTATGGCTACACCTTC. The full variable domain, in which reference TRBV14 and TRBJ1-2 provide the parts outside the CDR3, is EAGVTQFPSHSVIEKGQTVTLRCDPISGHDNLYWYRRVMGKEIKFLLHFVKESKQDESGMPNNRFLAERTGGTYSTLKVQPAELEDSGVYFCASSQRLSYGYTFGSGTRLTVV.

This clonotype is labeled large. The CDR3 loop reads CASSQLTDHSPLHF. As DNA, the CDR3 is TGTGCCAGCAGCCAACTCACGGACCATTCACCCCTCCACTTT. The V call is TRBV4-2, the J call TRBJ1-6; D call uncertain. Germline V CDR1 and CDR2: LGHNA, YNFKEQ. V lost 2 bases and J lost 8, with 10 bases in between. CDR3 length: 14 residues.

Within the sample, this clonotype is medium-sized. This chain connects TRBV6-6 to TRBJ2-1; TRBD1 matches 8 bases. The CDR3 covers 15 residues. CDR1 and CDR2 from the germline V gene are MNHNY and SVGAGI (reference sequence). Trimming removed 6 bases from V and 1 base from J; junction bases left unmatched: 5. The CDR3 region is CASSSRTGSYNEQFF. CDR3 nucleotide sequence: TGTGCCAGCAGCAGCCGGACAGGGTCCTACAATGAGCAGTTCTTC.

This clonotype is judged medium-sized. The chain combines TRBV6-2 or TRBV6-3 with TRBJ1-1; TRBD1 might be the D (5 bases). There are 12 residues in the CDR3. Germline CDR1 reads MNHEY; CDR2 reads SVGEGT. Trimming shortened V by 4 bases and J by 11 bases, and 14 bases separated the two germline ends. CDR3 in amino acids: CASSSYDSRAFF. In DNA form, the CDR3 reads TGTGCCAGCAGTTCCTACGACAGTCGGGCTTTCTTT.

By sample share, this clonotype is medium-sized. The chain recombines TRBV12-3 or TRBV12-4 with TRBJ2-7, with TRBD1 as a possible D gene (6 bases). Trimming took off 2 bases at V and 4 bases at J, with 9 bases between the two ends. The CDR3 sequence is 13 residues long. The chain's CDR3 is CASSLMGAYEQYF. Written as DNA, the CDR3 is TGTGCCAGCAGTTTAATGGGGGCTTACGAGCAGTACTTC.

In this sample, this clonotype is medium-sized (0.01 to 0.1%). The chain uses TRBV5-5 and TRBJ1-2; weak D call: TRBD1 (5 bases). V was clipped by 4 bases and J by 1 base, with 11 bases between them. This CDR3 spans 14 amino acids. Germline CDR1 and CDR2: SGHKS and YYEKEE (reference sequence). The CDR3 loop reads CASSPRGDNYGYTF. The CDR3 DNA is TGTGCCAGCAGCCCTAGGGGTGATAACTATGGCTACACCTTC.

This clonotype is labeled as medium-sized. This rearrangement joins TRBV20-1 to TRBJ2-1, with 9 bases identical to TRBD2. This CDR3 contains 18 residues. Germline trimming cut 2 bases from V and 0 bases from J; bases unmatched to any gene: 11. Germline assignment: CDR1 DFQATT and CDR2 SNEGSKA (reference sequence). The CDR3 spells CSARSTSGRLGSYNEQFF. The DNA of the CDR3 is TGCAGTGCTAGAAGCACTAGCGGGCGCCTTGGCTCCTACAATGAGCAGTTCTTC.

In this sample, this clonotype turned up once. The chain combines TRBV4-3 with TRBJ2-1, with 16 bases lining up with TRBD2. With V trimmed by 2 bases and J by 1 base, 5 bases remained unmatched. Germline CDR1 reads LGHNA; CDR2 reads YSLEER. The CDR3 is 19 residues long. The DNA for the CDR3 is TGCGCCAGCAGCCAATTGGGACTAGCGGGGGGGCTTTCCTACAATGAGCAGTTCTTC. Amino acids: CASSQLGLAGGLSYNEQFF.

By share of the sample, this clonotype is large. This chain joins TRBV19 and TRBJ1-2; D possibly corresponds to TRBD1 (5 bases). Germline values: CDR1 LNHDA, CDR2 SQIVND (reference sequence). V shed 5 bases and J shed 7 bases, with 11 bases lying between them. CDR3 length: 12 amino acids. DNA for the CDR3: TGTGCCAGTAGTTTCCTAGGGGTTGGCTACACCTTC. This sequence encodes CASSFLGVGYTF.

This chain links TRBV29-1 with TRBJ2-7; D is uncertain. Germline CDR1 is SQVTM and CDR2 is ANQGSEA. V gave up 0 bases and J gave up 2 bases, with 5 bases separating them. This CDR3 contains 12 residues. The CDR3 DNA reads TGCAGCGTTGAAGATAGAACCTACGAGCAGTACTTC. Residues: CSVEDRTYEQYF.

This chain links TRBV7-7 with TRBJ2-5; 8 bases line up with TRBD1. Germline CDR1 reads SSHAT; CDR2 reads FNYEAQ (reference sequence). The V gene end was trimmed by 5 bases and the J gene end by 5 bases; junction bases not matched to a gene: 10. The CDR3 is 15 amino acids. CDR3: CASSIGRTGQETQYF. CDR3 DNA sequence: TGTGCCAGCAGCATCGGCCGGACAGGGCAGGAGACCCAGTACTTC.

By frequency in the sample, this clonotype is medium-sized. One end of the junction fails to match germline, which may point to a read error. The chain combines TRBV6-6 with TRBJ1-4; D unclear. This CDR3 has 15 amino acids. Per germline, CDR1 MNHNY and CDR2 SVGAGI (reference sequence). The CDR3 DNA reads as TGTGCCAGCACCAATCCCACGGGGAGGAATGGAAAACTGTTTTTT. Translated, it gives CASTNPTGRNGKLFF.

Sample share makes this clonotype medium-sized. The chain couples TRBV28 to TRBJ1-5; D possibly corresponds to TRBD1 (5 bases). Between the trimmed V and J ends, which lost 6 bases and 2 bases, there was a span of 23 bases. In germline, CDR1 is MDHEN, CDR2 SYDVKM. The CDR3 has 18 amino acids. The CDR3 loop is CASSQLLVVGPGNQPQHF. The CDR3 nucleotides read TGTGCCAGCAGCCAGTTGCTTGTAGTGGGGCCAGGCAATCAGCCCCAGCATTTT.

By its share, this clonotype is large. The rearrangement joins TRBV6-5 to TRBJ1-5; tentative D call: TRBD1 (6 bases). CDR3 length: 16 amino acids. Trimming took off 4 bases at V and 9 bases at J, with 22 bases between the two ends. Germline values: CDR1 MNHEY, CDR2 SVGAGI. The CDR3, as DNA: TGTGCCAGCAGTTCAGTCCCTCCGACAGGCCTGCTGCCCCAGCATTTT. It codes for CASSSVPPTGLLPQHF.

The rearrangement uses TRBV7-2 and TRBJ2-2; tentative D call: TRBD1 (5 bases). The V end lost 5 bases, the J end lost 4 bases, and 11 bases lay between the germline ends. The CDR3 extends over 14 amino acids. Germline values: CDR1 SGHTA, CDR2 FQGNSA. Here the CDR3 DNA reads TGTGCCAGCAGCGCCGACAGTTCCACCGGGGAGCTGTTTTTT. Encoded protein: CASSADSSTGELFF.

This clonotype qualifies as large. The V and J genes are TRBV19 and TRBJ1-2, with D perhaps matching TRBD1 (5 bases). Germline-derived CDR1 and CDR2 are LNHDA and SQIVND (reference sequence). V lost 1 base and J 2 bases, leaving 5 bases between the germline ends. This CDR3 has 13 residues. The chain's CDR3 is CASSIGTNYGYTF. CDR3 nucleotide sequence: TGTGCCAGTAGTATAGGGACAAACTATGGCTACACCTTC.

This clonotype is labeled as medium-sized. The gene calls are TRBV30 and TRBJ1-6; possibly TRBD1 for D (6 bases). Germline CDR1 and CDR2: GTSNPN and SVGIG (reference sequence). The V end was cut by 3 bases, the J end by 6 bases, with 24 bases between. The CDR3 covers 18 residues. The CDR3 loop is CAWRRSFPGHIFNSPLHF. DNA of the CDR3: TGTGCCTGGAGACGCTCCTTTCCGGGACACATTTTTAATTCACCCCTCCACTTT.

This clonotype is deemed medium-sized. The CDR3 DNA reads TGTGCCAGCAGTGAAGCGGGGGGGGCTAATCAGCCCCAGCATTTT. It encodes CASSEAGGANQPQHF. The chain combines TRBV6-1 with TRBJ1-5, with TRBD1 as a possible D gene (6 bases). The germline gives CDR1 MNHNS, CDR2 SASEGT. Trimming removed 0 bases at V and 4 bases at J, with 10 bases between. The CDR3 length is 15 residues.

This clonotype was seen only a few times. The CDR3 spells CSAGRGSQNIQYF. The CDR3 nucleotides read TGCAGTGCGGGGAGGGGTTCTCAAAACATTCAGTACTTC. The chain employs TRBV20-1 and TRBJ2-4; 7 nucleotides line up with TRBD2. The CDR3 length is 13 residues. The germline V gene encodes CDR1 DFQATT and CDR2 SNEGSKA (reference sequence). Germline trimming cut 6 bases from V and 5 bases from J; bases unmatched to any gene: 7.

This chain connects TRBV9 to TRBJ2-2; perhaps TRBD2 as D (6 bases). V was trimmed by 0 bases and J by 8 bases, leaving 14 bases between them. This CDR3 has 15 amino acids. CDR1 and CDR2 (germline): SGDLS, YYNGEE. DNA of the CDR3: TGTGCCAGCAGCGTAGGGACTACTTCTAAAGGGGAGCTGTTTTTT. Amino acid sequence: CASSVGTTSKGELFF.

This clonotype rates as medium-sized (0.01 to 0.1%). This chain links TRBV6-2 or TRBV6-3 with TRBJ2-7; the match to TRBD1 covers 8 bases. Germline V CDR1 and CDR2: MNHEY, SVGEGT. This CDR3 contains 14 residues. The CDR3 nucleotides are TGTGCGACCAGGGGGCTAGCGACGACCCGCGAGCAGTACTTC. This codes for CATRGLATTREQYF.

This chain links TRBV20-1 with TRBJ1-1; possible D gene TRBD1, 5 bases. The CDR3 length is 15 residues. The V end was cut by 8 bases, the J end by 4 bases, with 23 bases between. Germline V gene lookup returns CDR1 DFQATT and CDR2 SNEGSKA (reference sequence). The CDR3 DNA is TGCAGTACTCCTGACCCTCGGGGGTTGAGCACTGAAGCTTTCTTT. It is translated as CSTPDPRGLSTEAFF.

In this sample, this clonotype is medium-sized (0.01 to 0.1%). The chain recombines TRBV5-4 with TRBJ2-7; D is perhaps TRBD1 (6 bases). The CDR3 extends over 14 amino acids. Looked up from germline, CDR1 is SGHNT and CDR2 is YYREEE (reference sequence). The V gene lost 4 bases and the J gene lost 7 bases, with 18 bases spanning the gap. Written as DNA, the CDR3 is TGTGCCAGCAGCCACCGGACAGCTCTCTGGGAGCAGTACTTC. Translated, it gives CASSHRTALWEQYF.

This clonotype was seen just once. The chain has TRBV7-4 and TRBJ2-3, with TRBD2 matching 9 bases. The CDR3 has 17 residues. Germline values: CDR1 SGHVT, CDR2 SQSDAQ. Germline trimming cut 1 base from V and 4 bases from J; bases unmatched to any gene: 9. In DNA form, the CDR3 reads TGTGCCAGCAGCTTAGAGGGCGGGGGGGCCCTTGCAGATACGCAGTATTTT. Translating gives CASSLEGGGALADTQYF.

In this sample, this clonotype is medium-sized. The V and J genes are TRBV7-2 and TRBJ1-2; the match to TRBD1 covers 10 bases. The CDR3 is made up of 14 amino acids. With V trimmed by 5 bases and J by 8 bases, 8 bases remained unmatched. Germline CDR1 SGHTA, CDR2 FQGNSA. The CDR3 spells CASSPGQGTGGYTF. The DNA for the CDR3 is TGTGCCAGCAGCCCGGGACAGGGGACGGGCGGCTACACCTTC.